This is a list of T cell receptor beta chains from one sample in a study of control samples from healthy donors and cancer patients. The method was immunoSEQ multiplex PCR; TCRdb's version includes in-frame clones alone and lacks a portion of them. The table lists about 120,000 clones, more than 70% of them singletons. The sample consisted of blood. The receptor set was obtained from a man aged 35-49 years in good health. The CDR3 runs from the conserved cysteine through the conserved F or W. Each record gives: J gene, V gene, D gene, CDR3 DNA, CDR3 protein. A D gene is named only where the DNA matches it firmly.

TRBJ2-2 | TRBV3-1/TRBV3-2 | NA | TGTGCCAGCAGATACAGCACCGGGGAGCTGTTTTTT | CASRYSTGELFF
TRBJ1-3 | TRBV7-9 | NA | TGTGCCAGCAGCTTAGTCCGGGAAAACACCATATATTTT | CASSLVRENTIYF
TRBJ1-3 | TRBV7-6 | NA | TGTGCCAGCAGCTTAGGAAACACCATATATTTT | CASSLGNTIYF
TRBJ1-1 | TRBV12-3/TRBV12-4 | NA | TGTGCCAGCAGTTTAGGAACCACTGAAGCTTTCTTT | CASSLGTTEAFF
TRBJ1-5 | TRBV7-9 | TRBD1 | TGTGCCAGCAGTTCCGGGACAGGGAATCAGCCCCAGCATTTT | CASSSGTGNQPQHF
TRBJ2-1 | TRBV10-1 | NA | TGCGCCAGCAGTGAAGGAGGGAGCTCCTACAATGAGCAGTTCTTC | CASSEGGSSYNEQFF
TRBJ1-3 | TRBV5-1 | NA | TGCGCCAGCAGCCCAGGGTCTGGTGGAAACACCATATATTTT | CASSPGSGGNTIYF
TRBJ2-3 | TRBV25-1 | NA | TGTGCCAGCAGTGTGGCAGATACGCAGTATTTT | CASSVADTQYF
TRBJ1-4 | TRBV5-5 | NA | TGTGCCAGCAGCTCGGCACAATCGAGCGCAACTAATGAAAAACTGTTTTTT | CASSSAQSSATNEKLFF
TRBJ2-6 | TRBV6-5 | TRBD1 | TGTGCCAGCAGTACAGGGGGGACTGGGGCCAACGTCCTGACTTTC | CASSTGGTGANVLTF
TRBJ2-7 | TRBV18 | NA | TGTGCCAGCTCACTGACGTCCACCTACGAGCAGTACTTC | CASSLTSTYEQYF
TRBJ1-4 | TRBV27 | TRBD1 | TGTGCCAGCAGAAGACAGGGGGCGGGTGAAAAACTGTTTTTT | CASRRQGAGEKLFF
TRBJ1-6 | TRBV30 | TRBD1 | TGTGCCTGGAGAGTGGACAGGGGACATTCACCCCTCCACTTT | CAWRVDRGHSPLHF
TRBJ1-1 | TRBV30 | NA | TGTGCCTGGACCCGTATTCGTCCTGAAGCTTTCTTT | CAWTRIRPEAFF